This paragraph covers one T cell receptor (beta chain) sequence. Those enrolled, adults aged roughly 18 to 95 years, came from under 25 US areas. Recovery meant two consecutive negative NP/OP PCR tests, professional clearance, or resolved symptoms. Source study methods: Reference gene primer amplification gave estimated nucleated cell counts. Some clones are missing from TCRdb's copy, which holds only in-frame ones; the method was immunoSEQ multiplex PCR. The V and J calls and clone size are taken from that table; D and trimming were inferred from the DNA. The sample yields a few hundred thousand clones, around 89% seen once. The source of the sample is a study of blood T cell repertoires in COVID-19. Overall study context: Whether acute or convalescent, the COVID-19 samples came from the United States, Italy and Spain.

The length of the CDR3 is 14 residues. Germline V CDR1 and CDR2: MDHEN, SYDVKM. The junction had 13 bases not matched to a gene; V was cut back by 6 bases and J by 12 bases. Source material: PBMCs or T cells enriched from blood (not recorded which). This clonotype was obtained from a man aged 40-50 years who had recovered from COVID-19. The V and J genes are TRBV28 and TRBJ1-4, with 7 bases fitting TRBD1. The CDR3 coding sequence is TGTGCCAGCAGCAACAGGGACAGACTGAATCAACTGTTTTTT. It translates to CASSNRDRLNQLFF. Full variable domain (missing parts from reference TRBV28 and TRBJ1-4): DVKVTQSSRYLVKRTGEKVFLECVQDMDHENMFWYRQDPGLGLRLIYFSYDVKMKEKGDIPEGYSVSREKKERFSLILESASTNQTSMYLCASSNRDRLNQLFFGSGTQLSVL.